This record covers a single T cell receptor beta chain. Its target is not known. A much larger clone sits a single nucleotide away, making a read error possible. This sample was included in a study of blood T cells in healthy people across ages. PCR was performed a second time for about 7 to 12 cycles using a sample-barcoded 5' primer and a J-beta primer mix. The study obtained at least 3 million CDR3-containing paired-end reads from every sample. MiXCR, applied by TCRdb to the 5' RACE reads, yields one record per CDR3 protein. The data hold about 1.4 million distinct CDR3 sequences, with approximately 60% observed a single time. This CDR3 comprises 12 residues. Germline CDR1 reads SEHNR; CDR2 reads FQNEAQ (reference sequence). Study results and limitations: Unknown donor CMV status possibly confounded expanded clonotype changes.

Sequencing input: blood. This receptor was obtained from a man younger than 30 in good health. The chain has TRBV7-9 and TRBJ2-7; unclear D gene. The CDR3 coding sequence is TGTTCCAGCAGCTTAGCAGTCTACGAGCAGTACTTC. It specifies CSSSLAVYEQYF.